This TCR beta chain stems from a study of T cell responses to AZD1222 COVID-19 vaccine (dated by TCRdb to the early 2020s). Looking at the study overall: AZD1222 recipients with second doses at about 4 weeks or about 12 weeks were pooled, because spike-specific TCR depth and breadth did not differ between schedules. Trial participants were enrolled by age into 18-55, 56-69 and 70-plus year subgroups, with about 150, 28 and 57 TCR-sequenced participants respectively. TCR sequencing was performed for 233 trial participants, of whom some 200 were given two doses of AZD1222 and 26 were given two doses of MenACWY control vaccine.

The intended sense of this specimen's time point label: baseline before first vaccination. Vaccinee samples came from UK trials COV001 and COV002, including a single-blind randomized controlled phase 2/3 trial of AZD1222 (ChAdOx1 nCoV-19) in healthy adults. For TCRbeta chain sequencing, PBMC samples were collected from trial participants at day 0 and at day 28 after the second dose. About this clone itself: What this receptor recognizes is not known. No qualities accompany the bases; no much larger clone lies one base away.

The full study reports these points: The vaccine-associated CD4 TCRs covered the entire spike protein, and the dominant responses fell in regions 160-218 and 743-854. No day 14 peak-response samples were available, so repertoires were characterized only after the peak T cell response. Reportedly, almost half of the unique spike-specific TCRs recognized epitopes lying outside the regions that are mutated in the B.1.351 and B.1.1.7 variants. Most participants were white British and females outnumbered males, and the authors suggested that clonal diversity may have been underestimated. The 56-69-year group was small, and its depth increase did not reach significance, likely because of low power. Spike-specific TCR breadth and depth rose significantly after two AZD1222 doses compared with day 0 and with MenACWY recipients. Only five to seven AZD1222 recipients were SARS-CoV-2 seropositive at baseline, limiting conclusions about previously exposed vaccinees.

The CDR3 regions of human TCRbeta chains were analyzed by immunosequencing. As for the authors' bioinformatics: TCRs in the repertoires were matched against a reference library of SARS-CoV-2-specific TCRs that had been generated with the MIRA antigen-specificity platform. Breadth was defined as the fraction of unique TCRs that were SARS-CoV-2-associated, and depth was defined as the fraction of total T cells that were SARS-CoV-2-associated. Using the MIRA data, every spike-specific TCR was mapped to the spike region that the TCR reacted to and assigned to either a CD4 or a CD8 class. Log10-transformed breadth and depth values were compared by one-way ANOVA with Sidak's multiple comparisons tests. The source is immuneACCESS, and TCRdb retained only in-frame sequences with V and J called. Part of the clones is not carried over; for the studies checked, unresolved V genes explain less than half of this, and the remainder is unexplained. The V and J calls and clone size come from that table; D and trimming were worked out from the DNA. This sample comprises about 140,000 clones, roughly 90% of them detected only once. Approximately 3% of the sample lies in the top ten.

Here V drops 3 bases and J drops 11 bases, and the junction holds 6 bases not matched to any gene. Including cysteine and phenylalanine, the CDR3 has 13 amino acids. Here the CDR3 DNA is all that survives: 39 bases in frame from base 1. CDR1 LGHDT and CDR2 YNNKEL were looked up in the germline V gene (reference sequence). The clonotype comes from an adult in good health. The sample consisted of peripheral blood, taken on day 0 of AZD1222 vaccination. In this chain, TRBV3-1 (or the pseudogene TRBV3-2) is recombined with TRBJ1-1, with 10 middle bases fitting TRBD1. The DNA is TGTGCCAGCAGCCATTTGGACAGGGGGAATGCTTTCTTT. Translated, it reads CASSHLDRGNAFF.